This TCR beta chain was sequenced for a study of cytomegalovirus exposure and HLA in healthy donors. PCR employed 60 Vbeta and 13 Jbeta primers. Assay used: immunoSEQ multiplex PCR; TCRdb lists only in-frame clones, some missing. The data contain about 200,000 clones, 79% of them singletons. This CDR3 spans 14 amino acids. Germline V gives CDR1 SGHVS, CDR2 FNYEAQ. This clone was seen only once. At one end the junction does not follow the germline gene, possibly because of a read error. The sequencing input was PBMCs. The receptor was derived from a woman in her 30s in good health and CMV-seropositive. This chain joins TRBV7-6 and TRBJ1-1, with 8 bases that match TRBD1. The CDR3 DNA is TGTGCCAGCAGTTTAGACAGGGGGAACACTGAAGCTTTCTTT. Amino acid sequence: CASSLDRGNTEAFF.